This entry describes one T cell receptor beta chain. Its cognate antigen is unknown. The sample is drawn from a study of radiation and T cells in renal cell carcinoma. The wider study: Nephrectomy followed 15 Gy stereotactic body radiation by 4 weeks. Regarding the study as a whole: From baseline, blood top tumor clonotypes peaked at 2 weeks post-radiation. No pretreatment tumor biopsies were available for baseline clonotypes.

The repertoire was sequenced with immunoSEQ multiplex PCR; TCRdb's copy has only in-frame clones and lacks some. This table holds about 150,000 clones, 88% found once. From germline, CDR1 is MNHEY and CDR2 SVGAGI. The CDR3 runs to 11 residues. The germline V and J ends were trimmed by 5 bases and 9 bases, with 8 bases remaining between them. Time point given: baseline pretreatment blood. Documented treatment: 15 Gy SBRT to primary tumor, nephrectomy 4 weeks later. The patient's renal cell carcinoma had clear cell pathology. The source material was blood, sampled from a patient whose treatment included radiotherapy and nephrectomy. This chain uses TRBV6-5 with TRBJ1-5, with D hard to call. This TCR came from a woman aged 70-85 years with renal cell carcinoma. For the CDR3, the DNA is TGTGCCAGCAGTGGAGGAGGGCCCCAGCATTTT. As protein: CASSGGGPQHF.